The clone carrying this T cell receptor beta chain was observed many times. Antigen: not known. Unique molecular identifiers featured in how the TCRbeta library was prepared. TCRdb re-derived calls from the PCR reads in MiXCR, one entry per CDR3 protein. Of hundreds of thousands of distinct CDR3 sequences listed, about 17% are singletons. This record belongs to a study of T-cell reconstitution after alpha-beta-depleted transplantation in children. The CDR3 sequence is 16 residues long. Germline V CDR1 and CDR2: SEHNR, FQNEAQ (reference sequence). V dropped 2 bases and J dropped 4; count of bases not matched to a gene: 6. The study, taken as a whole, reports: At around two months after transplant, the alpha-beta T cells were reportedly derived from several hundred expanded clones that came from non-depleted graft cells. A year post-transplant, T-cell counts and diversity derived mostly from newly produced T cells. From surviving recipient T cells and thymic progenitors came the high day-60 TCRbeta diversity observed in some patients.

The material was PBMCs, mostly from graft donor cells, obtained 360 days after TCRalphabeta/CD19-depleted stem cell transplant. This TCR derives from a male patient aged 2-9 years who had a stem cell transplant for acute lymphoblastic leukemia, so the T cells may come from the graft donor. V is TRBV7-9 and J is TRBJ2-7, with 12 bases aligning to TRBD2. CDR3 nucleotide sequence: TGTGCCAGCAGCTTACCAGCTAGCGGGAGGGAGTACGAGCAGTACTTC. This translates into CASSLPASGREYEQYF.